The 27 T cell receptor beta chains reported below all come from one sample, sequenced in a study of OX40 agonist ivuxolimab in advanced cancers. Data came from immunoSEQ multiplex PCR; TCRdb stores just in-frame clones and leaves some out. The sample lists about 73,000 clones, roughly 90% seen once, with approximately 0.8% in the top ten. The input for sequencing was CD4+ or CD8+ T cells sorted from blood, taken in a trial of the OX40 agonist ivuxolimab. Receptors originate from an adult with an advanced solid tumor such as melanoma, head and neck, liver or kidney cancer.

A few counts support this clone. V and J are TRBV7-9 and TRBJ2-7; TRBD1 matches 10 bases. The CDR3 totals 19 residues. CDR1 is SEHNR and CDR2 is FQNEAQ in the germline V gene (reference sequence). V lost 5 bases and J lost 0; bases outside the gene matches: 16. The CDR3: CASSTPTGGPSLSSYEQYF. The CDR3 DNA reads TGTGCCAGCAGCACCCCGACAGGGGGCCCCTCCCTTTCCTCCTACGAGCAGTACTTC.

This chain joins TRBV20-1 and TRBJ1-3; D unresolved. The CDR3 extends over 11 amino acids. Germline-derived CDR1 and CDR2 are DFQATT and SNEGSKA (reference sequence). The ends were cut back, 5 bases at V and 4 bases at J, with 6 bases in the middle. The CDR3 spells CSAGVGNTIYF. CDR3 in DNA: TGCAGTGCTGGCGTCGGAAACACCATATATTTT.

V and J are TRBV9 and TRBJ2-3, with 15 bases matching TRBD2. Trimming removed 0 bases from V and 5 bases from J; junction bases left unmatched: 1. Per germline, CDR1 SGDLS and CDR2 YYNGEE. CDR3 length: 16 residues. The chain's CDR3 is CASSVGTSGRGDTQYF. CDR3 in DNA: TGTGCCAGCAGCGTAGGGACTAGCGGGAGGGGAGATACGCAGTATTTT.

CDR3: CASGRGTSNQPQHF. The CDR3 bases are TGTGCCAGTGGCAGGGGCACTAGCAATCAGCCCCAGCATTTT. The rearrangement joins TRBV19 to TRBJ1-5; weak D call: TRBD1 (6 bases). Germline lookup yields CDR1 LNHDA and CDR2 SQIVND (reference sequence). The CDR3 covers 14 residues. V was trimmed by 8 bases and J by 0 bases, leaving 11 bases between them.

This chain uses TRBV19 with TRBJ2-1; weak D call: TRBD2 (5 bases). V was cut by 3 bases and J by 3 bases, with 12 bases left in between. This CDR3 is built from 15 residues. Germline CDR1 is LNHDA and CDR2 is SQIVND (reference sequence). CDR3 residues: CASSIQTGSYNEQFF. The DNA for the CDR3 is TGTGCCAGTAGTATTCAGACGGGGAGCTACAATGAGCAGTTCTTC.

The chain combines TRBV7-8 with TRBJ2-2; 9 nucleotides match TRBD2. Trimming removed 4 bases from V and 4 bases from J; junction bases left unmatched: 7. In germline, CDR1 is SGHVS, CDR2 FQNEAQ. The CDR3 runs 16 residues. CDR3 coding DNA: TGTGCCAGCAGCTCACTGTTTAGCGGGGGCACCGGGGAGCTGTTTTTT. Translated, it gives CASSSLFSGGTGELFF.

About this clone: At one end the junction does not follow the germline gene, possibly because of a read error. The chain's CDR3 is CASSPRSQGAYEQYF. As DNA, the CDR3 is TGTGCCAGCTCACCTCGAAGTCAGGGGGCCTATGAGCAGTACTTC. The chain employs TRBV18 and TRBJ2-7; 8 bases line up with TRBD1. There are 15 residues in the CDR3. CDR1 is KGHSH and CDR2 is LQKENI in the germline V gene.

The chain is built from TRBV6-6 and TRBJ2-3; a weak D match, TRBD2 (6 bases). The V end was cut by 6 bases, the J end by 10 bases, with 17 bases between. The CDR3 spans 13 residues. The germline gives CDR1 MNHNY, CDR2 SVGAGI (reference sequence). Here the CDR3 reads CASSGTGLEAQYF. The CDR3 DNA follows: TGTGCCAGCAGCGGGACTGGGCTGGAGGCGCAGTATTTT.

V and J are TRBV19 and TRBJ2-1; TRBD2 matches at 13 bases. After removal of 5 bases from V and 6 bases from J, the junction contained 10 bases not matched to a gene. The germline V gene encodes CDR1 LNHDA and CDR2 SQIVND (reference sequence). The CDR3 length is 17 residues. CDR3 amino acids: CASSPPLTSGRVNEQFF. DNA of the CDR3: TGTGCCAGTAGTCCGCCCCTTACTAGCGGGAGGGTCAATGAGCAGTTCTTC.

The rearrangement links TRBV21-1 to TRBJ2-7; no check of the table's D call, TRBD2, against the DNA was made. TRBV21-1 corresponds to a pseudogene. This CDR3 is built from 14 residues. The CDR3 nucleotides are TGTGCCAGCAGCAATTCCCGCACGGCCTACGAGCAGTACTTC. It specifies CASSNSRTAYEQYF.

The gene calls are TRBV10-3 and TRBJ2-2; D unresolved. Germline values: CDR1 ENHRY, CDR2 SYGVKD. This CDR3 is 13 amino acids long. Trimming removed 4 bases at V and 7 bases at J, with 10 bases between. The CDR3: CAISAMGSGELFF. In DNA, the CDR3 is TGTGCCATCAGTGCCATGGGCAGCGGGGAGCTGTTTTTT.

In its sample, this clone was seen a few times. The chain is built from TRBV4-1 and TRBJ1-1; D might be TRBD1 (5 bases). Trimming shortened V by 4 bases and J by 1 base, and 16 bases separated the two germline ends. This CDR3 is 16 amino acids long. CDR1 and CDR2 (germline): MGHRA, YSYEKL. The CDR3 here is CASSLIRGAKNTEAFF. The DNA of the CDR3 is TGCGCCAGCAGCCTCATAAGGGGAGCCAAGAACACTGAAGCTTTCTTT.

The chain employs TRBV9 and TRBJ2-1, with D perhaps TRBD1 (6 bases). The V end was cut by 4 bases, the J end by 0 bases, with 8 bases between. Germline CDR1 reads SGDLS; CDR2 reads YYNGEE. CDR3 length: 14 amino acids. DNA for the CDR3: TGTGCCAGCAGCACAGGGAGCTCCTACAATGAGCAGTTCTTC. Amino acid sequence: CASSTGSSYNEQFF.

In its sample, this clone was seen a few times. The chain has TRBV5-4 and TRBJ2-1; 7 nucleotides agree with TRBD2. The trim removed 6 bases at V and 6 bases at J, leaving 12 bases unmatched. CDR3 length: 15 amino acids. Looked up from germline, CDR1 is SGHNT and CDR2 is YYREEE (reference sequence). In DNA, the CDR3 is TGTGCCAGCACCCTACCCAGCGGGAAGGGCAATGAGCAGTTCTTC. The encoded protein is CASTLPSGKGNEQFF.

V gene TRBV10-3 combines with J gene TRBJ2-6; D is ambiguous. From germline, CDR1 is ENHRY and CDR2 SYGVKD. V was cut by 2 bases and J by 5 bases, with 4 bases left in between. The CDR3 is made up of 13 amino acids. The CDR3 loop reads CAISEVRANVLTF. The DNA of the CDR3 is TGTGCCATCAGTGAGGTTAGGGCCAACGTCCTGACTTTC.

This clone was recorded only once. This CDR3 is CASSGLAGSGANVLTF. CDR3 DNA sequence: TGTGCCAGCAGCGGACTAGCGGGCTCTGGGGCCAACGTCCTGACTTTC. The chain carries TRBV9 and TRBJ2-6; 10 positions agree with TRBD2. The V gene end was trimmed by 3 bases and the J gene end by 0 bases; junction bases not matched to a gene: 0. This CDR3 comprises 16 residues. Germline lookup yields CDR1 SGDLS and CDR2 YYNGEE.

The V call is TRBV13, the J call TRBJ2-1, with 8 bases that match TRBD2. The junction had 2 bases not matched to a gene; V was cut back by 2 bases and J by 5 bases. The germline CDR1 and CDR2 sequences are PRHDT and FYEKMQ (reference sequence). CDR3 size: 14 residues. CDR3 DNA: TGTGCCAGCAGCTTAACTAGCGGACACAATGAGCAGTTCTTC. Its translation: CASSLTSGHNEQFF.

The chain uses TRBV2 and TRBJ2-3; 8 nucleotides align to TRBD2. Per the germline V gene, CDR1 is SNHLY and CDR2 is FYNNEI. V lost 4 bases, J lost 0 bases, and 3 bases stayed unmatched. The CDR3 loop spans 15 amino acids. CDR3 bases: TGTGCCAGCAGTGCCAGGACTAGCAGCACAGATACGCAGTATTTT. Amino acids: CASSARTSSTDTQYF.

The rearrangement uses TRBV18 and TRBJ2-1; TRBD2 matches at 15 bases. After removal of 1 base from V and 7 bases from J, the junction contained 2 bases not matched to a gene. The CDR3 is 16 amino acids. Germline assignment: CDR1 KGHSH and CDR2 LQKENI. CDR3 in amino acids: CASSPRTSGRVNEQFF. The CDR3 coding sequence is TGTGCCAGCTCACCACGGACTAGCGGGAGGGTGAATGAGCAGTTCTTC.

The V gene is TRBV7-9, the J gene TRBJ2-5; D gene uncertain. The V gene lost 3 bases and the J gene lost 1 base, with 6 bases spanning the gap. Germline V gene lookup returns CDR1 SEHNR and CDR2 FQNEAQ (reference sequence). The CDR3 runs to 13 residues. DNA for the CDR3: TGTGCCAGCAGCTTGGGATTCCAAGAGACCCAGTACTTC. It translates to CASSLGFQETQYF.

In DNA form, the CDR3 reads TGTGCCAGCAGTCAAACCCGGGCCCCGTTGGGAAACACCATATATTTT. This codes for CASSQTRAPLGNTIYF. The V call is TRBV28, the J call TRBJ1-3; no clear D gene. Trimming stripped 5 bases from V and 4 bases from J, with 18 bases between. This CDR3 has 16 residues. Germline V gene lookup returns CDR1 MDHEN and CDR2 SYDVKM.

The CDR3 loop is CASSGNSGGSRQYF. DNA of the CDR3: TGCGCCAGCAGTGGAAATAGCGGGGGAAGCAGGCAGTACTTC. This chain joins TRBV10-2 and TRBJ2-7; 9 bases fit TRBD2. V trimming: 4 bases; J trimming: 9 bases; junction bases outside the gene matches: 10. This CDR3 has 14 amino acids. Germline assignment: CDR1 WSHSY and CDR2 SAAADI.

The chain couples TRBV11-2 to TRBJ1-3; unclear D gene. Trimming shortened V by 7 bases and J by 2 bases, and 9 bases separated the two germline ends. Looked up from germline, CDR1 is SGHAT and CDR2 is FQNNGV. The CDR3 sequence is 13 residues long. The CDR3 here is CASTTSPGNTIYF. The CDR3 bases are TGTGCCAGCACCACCTCCCCTGGAAACACCATATATTTT.

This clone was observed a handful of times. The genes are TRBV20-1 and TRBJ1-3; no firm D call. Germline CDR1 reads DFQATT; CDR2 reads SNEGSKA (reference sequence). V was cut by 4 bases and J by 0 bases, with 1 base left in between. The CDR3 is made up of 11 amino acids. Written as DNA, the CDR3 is TGCAGTGCTACCTCTGGAAACACCATATATTTT. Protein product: CSATSGNTIYF.

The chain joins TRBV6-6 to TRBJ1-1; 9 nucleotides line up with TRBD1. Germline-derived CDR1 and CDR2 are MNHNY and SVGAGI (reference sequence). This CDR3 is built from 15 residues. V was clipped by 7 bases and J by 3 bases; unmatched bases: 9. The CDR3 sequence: CASTLQGASYTEAFF. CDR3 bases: TGTGCCAGCACCCTACAGGGGGCTTCGTACACTGAAGCTTTCTTT.

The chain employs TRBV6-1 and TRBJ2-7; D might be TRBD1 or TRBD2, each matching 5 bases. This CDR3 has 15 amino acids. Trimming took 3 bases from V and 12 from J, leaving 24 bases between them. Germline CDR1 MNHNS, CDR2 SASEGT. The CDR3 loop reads CASSEAPSGRTEGYF. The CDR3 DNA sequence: TGTGCCAGCAGTGAGGCACCTTCGGGGCGGACCGAAGGGTACTTC.

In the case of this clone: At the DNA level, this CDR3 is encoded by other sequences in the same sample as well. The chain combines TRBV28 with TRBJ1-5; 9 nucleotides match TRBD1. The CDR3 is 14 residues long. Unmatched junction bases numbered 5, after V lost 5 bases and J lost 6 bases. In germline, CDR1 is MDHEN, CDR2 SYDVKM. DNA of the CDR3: TGTGCCAGCAGTCTAGGGACAGGGTTTCAGCCCCAGCATTTT. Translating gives CASSLGTGFQPQHF.